The 25 T cell receptor beta chains given below trace back to one sample, sequenced in a study of T cell responses to AZD1222 COVID-19 vaccine. Assay used: immunoSEQ multiplex PCR; TCRdb lists only in-frame clones, some missing. The sample holds some 120,000 clones, around 87% seen once. This material consisted of peripheral blood, taken on day 0 of AZD1222 vaccination. The receptors were sampled from an adult in good health.

The V and J genes are TRBV6-4 and TRBJ2-3; TRBD2 agrees at 13 bases. V gave up 6 bases and J gave up 1 base; unmatched junction bases: 13. CDR1 and CDR2 (germline): MRHNA, SNTAGT. The CDR3 has 19 residues. CDR3 nucleotides: TGTGCCAGCAGACTCGGGACTAGCGGGACCCGATACCGCACAGATACGCAGTATTTT. Protein product: CASRLGTSGTRYRTDTQYF.

This clone was found once. The chain recombines TRBV30 with TRBJ1-2; no definite D call. The ends were cut back, 3 bases at V and 1 base at J, with 9 bases in the middle. The CDR3 is 13 residues long. CDR1 is GTSNPN and CDR2 is SVGIG in the germline V gene (reference sequence). CDR3 sequence: CAWSSGLNYGYTF. The CDR3, as DNA: TGTGCCTGGAGCTCCGGACTTAACTATGGCTACACCTTC.

This chain connects TRBV7-2 to TRBJ2-2, with TRBD1 matching over 7 bases. Germline CDR1 and CDR2: SGHTA and FQGNSA. V lost 5 bases and J lost 5; bases outside the gene matches: 5. The CDR3 loop spans 14 amino acids. This chain's CDR3 is CASSADRSTGELFF. DNA of the CDR3: TGTGCCAGCAGCGCGGACAGGTCTACCGGGGAGCTGTTTTTT.

V gene TRBV6-1 combines with J gene TRBJ1-3; the D is unclear. Trimming cost V 2 bases and J 0 bases, with 5 bases left between them. This CDR3 is built from 14 residues. Germline lookup yields CDR1 MNHNS and CDR2 SASEGT. The CDR3 loop is CASSEHISGNTIYF. The CDR3 coding sequence is TGTGCCAGCAGTGAACACATCTCTGGAAACACCATATATTTT.

About this clone: Within the sample, other DNA sequences also encode this same CDR3. The chain recombines TRBV7-2 with TRBJ1-1, with unresolved D. The V and J ends lost 3 bases and 0 bases respectively, with 5 bases between them. Germline assignment: CDR1 SGHTA and CDR2 FQGNSA. This CDR3 spans 13 amino acids. The chain's CDR3 is CASSFSVNTEAFF. CDR3 coding DNA: TGTGCCAGCAGCTTCTCCGTGAACACTGAAGCTTTCTTT.

CDR3 DNA: TGCGCCAGCAGCTCGGTCGGGACCTACGAGCAGTACTTC. This translates into CASSSVGTYEQYF. The rearrangement links TRBV5-1 to TRBJ2-7; TRBD2 is a possible D gene (5 bases). There are 13 residues in the CDR3. V gave up 3 bases and J gave up 2 bases, with 9 bases separating them. Germline CDR1 reads SGHRS; CDR2 reads YFSETQ.

V gene TRBV5-8 combines with J gene TRBJ2-2; D unclear. Between the trimmed V and J ends, which lost 0 bases and 9 bases, there was a span of 6 bases. The CDR3 runs to 12 residues. CDR1 SGHTS and CDR2 YDEGEE come from the germline V gene. CDR3 DNA sequence: TGTGCCAGCAGCTTGGTTACCAGGGAGCTGTTTTTT. Translating it yields CASSLVTRELFF.

This clone appeared a few times. The V gene is TRBV15, the J gene TRBJ2-1; 7 nucleotides match TRBD2. With 0 bases clipped from V and 1 base from J, the junction kept 6 bases outside the gene matches. Germline loops: CDR1 LNHNV, CDR2 YYDKDF (reference sequence). CDR3 size: 17 residues. In nucleotides, the CDR3 is TGTGCCACCAGCAGAGATCGGCGGGAGAGGTCCTACAATGAGCAGTTCTTC. Amino acid sequence: CATSRDRRERSYNEQFF. Full variable domain (missing parts from reference TRBV15 and TRBJ2-1): DAMVIQNPRYQVTQFGKPVTLSCSQTLNHNVMYWYQQKSSQAPKLLFHYYDKDFNNEADTPDNFQSRRPNTSFCFLDIRSPGLGDTAMYLCATSRDRRERSYNEQFFGPGTRLTVL.

This chain uses TRBV6-2 or TRBV6-3 with TRBJ1-2, with D possibly being TRBD1 (5 bases). The CDR3 loop spans 15 amino acids. V was shortened by 5 bases and J by 0 bases, with 13 bases between the two germline ends. Germline assignment: CDR1 MNHEY and CDR2 SVGEGT. The CDR3 protein is CASSHGAIPNYGYTF. In DNA, the CDR3 is TGTGCCAGCAGTCACGGGGCGATACCTAACTATGGCTACACCTTC.

V gene TRBV11-1 combines with J gene TRBJ2-2; no firm D call. Deletions cut 3 bases from V and 5 bases from J, with 1 base between. This CDR3 comprises 11 residues. Germline V gene sequence: CDR1 SGHAT, CDR2 FQDESV (reference sequence). In DNA, the CDR3 is TGTGCCAGCAGCTTTACCGGGGAGCTGTTTTTT. This codes for CASSFTGELFF.

The chain links TRBV29-1 to TRBJ2-3; a possible D gene is TRBD1 (6 bases). Trimming removed 7 bases at V and 0 bases at J, with 14 bases between. This CDR3 has 14 amino acids. Germline V gene data show CDR1 as SQVTM and CDR2 as ANQGSEA. CDR3 region: CSDRQDSSTDTQYF. CDR3 coding DNA: TGCAGCGATCGACAGGATTCTAGCACAGATACGCAGTATTTT.

The J gene is TRBJ2-2, the V gene TRBV19; D perhaps matches TRBD2 (5 bases). The length of the CDR3 is 15 residues. The V gene lost 6 bases and the J gene lost 6 bases, with 17 bases spanning the gap. Germline CDR1 is LNHDA and CDR2 is SQIVND (reference sequence). The CDR3: CASRVGGGLAGELFF. The CDR3 coding sequence is TGTGCCAGTAGGGTGGGCGGAGGTCTGGCCGGGGAGCTGTTTTTT.

The V and J genes are TRBV10-3 and TRBJ1-2, with D uncertain. Trimming took off 5 bases at V and 3 bases at J, with 10 bases between the two ends. CDR3 length equals 13 residues. Per the germline V gene, CDR1 is ENHRY and CDR2 is SYGVKD. The CDR3 reads CAISFSDDYGYTF. The CDR3, as DNA: TGTGCCATCAGTTTTTCGGACGACTATGGCTACACCTTC.

J is TRBJ1-3 and V is TRBV3-1 (or the pseudogene TRBV3-2), with a weak D call TRBD1 (6 bases). This CDR3 contains 14 residues. V was cut by 3 bases and J by 2 bases, with 8 bases left in between. CDR1 LGHDT and CDR2 YNNKEL come from the germline V gene (reference sequence). DNA of the CDR3: TGTGCCAGCAGCCACAGGGGCACTGGAAACACCATATATTTT. Translating gives CASSHRGTGNTIYF.

This chain uses TRBV25-1 with TRBJ2-1, with D unresolved. Germline CDR1 MGHDK, CDR2 SYGVNS. This CDR3 contains 12 residues. The V end lost 7 bases, the J end lost 3 bases, and 7 bases lay between the germline ends. CDR3 in amino acids: CASISDYNEQFF. In DNA form, the CDR3 reads TGTGCCAGCATCTCTGACTACAATGAGCAGTTCTTC.

This chain joins TRBV19 and TRBJ2-7; D is uncertain. The length of the CDR3 is 14 residues. Per germline, CDR1 LNHDA and CDR2 SQIVND (reference sequence). Trimming took off 5 bases at V and 0 bases at J, with 11 bases between the two ends. CDR3 nucleotides: TGTGCCAGTAGTGACGGCGGCGGCTCCTACGAGCAGTACTTC. Protein: CASSDGGGSYEQYF.

This rearrangement joins TRBV5-6 to TRBJ1-6; D uncertain. Germline V CDR1 and CDR2: SGHDT, YYEEEE. With 4 bases removed from V and 6 bases from J, the gap between germline ends came to 5 bases. This CDR3 contains 12 residues. The CDR3 region has the DNA TGTGCCAGCAGCCGAACTAATTCACCCCTCCACTTT. It yields the protein CASSRTNSPLHF.

The chain is built from TRBV5-5 and TRBJ1-2, with 7 bases fitting TRBD1. Trimming cost V 3 bases and J 4 bases; bases outside gene matches: 9. The CDR3 is 15 amino acids. Germline CDR1 and CDR2: SGHKS and YYEKEE (reference sequence). The CDR3 nucleotides are TGTGCCAGCAGCTCCCGGCAGGGGGAGTTCTATGGCTACACCTTC. It is translated as CASSSRQGEFYGYTF.

J is TRBJ2-7 and V is TRBV28, with TRBD1 matching over 9 bases. The V gene's germline CDR1 is MDHEN and CDR2 SYDVKM. V gave up 6 bases and J gave up 5 bases; unmatched junction bases: 11. The CDR3 loop spans 15 amino acids. CDR3 in amino acids: CASSRPGTGFHEQYF. The CDR3 DNA sequence: TGTGCCAGCAGCCGCCCCGGGACAGGGTTCCACGAGCAGTACTTC. Variable domain in full (rest from reference TRBV28 and TRBJ2-7): DVKVTQSSRYLVKRTGEKVFLECVQDMDHENMFWYRQDPGLGLRLIYFSYDVKMKEKGDIPEGYSVSREKKERFSLILESASTNQTSMYLCASSRPGTGFHEQYFGPGTRLTVT.

The rearrangement links TRBV27 to TRBJ1-1; D may be TRBD1 (6 bases). Looked up from germline, CDR1 is MNHEY and CDR2 is SMNVEV (reference sequence). The CDR3 sequence is 21 residues long. Trimming pared 10 bases from V and 0 bases from J, leaving 36 bases between. For the CDR3, the DNA is TGTGCCACCGCGGGGGGGCCACGTTCTCACCCAGGGAGATCTATGAACACTGAAGCTTTCTTT. Encoded protein: CATAGGPRSHPGRSMNTEAFF.

The chain combines TRBV14 with TRBJ2-7, with 7 nucleotides matching TRBD2. V lost 1 base to trimming and J lost 0 bases; unmatched junction nucleotides: 3. Germline CDR1 SGHDN, CDR2 FVKESK. This CDR3 has 15 amino acids. CDR3 sequence: CASSQASGGSYEQYF. The DNA of the CDR3 is TGTGCCAGCAGCCAAGCTAGCGGAGGCTCCTACGAGCAGTACTTC.

The rearrangement uses TRBV13 and TRBJ1-6; 10 bases map to TRBD1. This CDR3 is 15 amino acids long. J lost 6 bases, V lost 6 bases, and 5 bases had no gene match. Germline V gene lookup returns CDR1 PRHDT and CDR2 FYEKMQ (reference sequence). CDR3 loop: CASSRGTGANSPLHF. The CDR3 DNA reads as TGTGCCAGCAGTCGAGGGACAGGGGCTAATTCACCCCTCCACTTT.

The V gene is TRBV28, the J gene TRBJ1-6; a possible D gene is TRBD1 (6 bases). CDR1 and CDR2 from the germline V gene are MDHEN and SYDVKM. The CDR3 is made up of 16 amino acids. V dropped 6 bases and J dropped 10 bases, with 22 bases sitting between them. The CDR3 sequence is CASSPLSGGRFSPLHF. Written as DNA, the CDR3 is TGTGCCAGCAGCCCACTTTCCGGGGGGCGCTTCTCACCCCTCCACTTT.

The chain recombines TRBV5-1 with TRBJ2-7, with 11 bases aligning to TRBD2. The CDR3 runs to 15 residues. Germline CDR1 reads SGHRS; CDR2 reads YFSETQ. V lost 3 bases, J lost 0 bases, and 2 bases stayed unmatched. The CDR3 here is CASSSGLAASYEQYF. Written as DNA, the CDR3 is TGCGCCAGCAGCTCGGGACTAGCGGCCTCCTACGAGCAGTACTTC. Full variable domain (outside the CDR3, taken from reference TRBV5-1 and TRBJ2-7): KAGVTQTPRYLIKTRGQQVTLSCSPISGHRSVSWYQQTPGQGLQFLFEYFSETQRNKGNFPGRFSGRQFSNSRSEMNVSTLELGDSALYLCASSSGLAASYEQYFGPGTRLTVT.

V gene TRBV7-9 combines with J gene TRBJ2-7; 11 positions match TRBD1. Trimming took 7 bases from V and 5 from J; bases not matched to a gene: 7. The CDR3 has 14 amino acids. The germline gives CDR1 SEHNR, CDR2 FQNEAQ (reference sequence). DNA for the CDR3: TGTGCCAGCACCTGGACAGGGGGCTACCACGAGCAGTACTTC. Translated, it gives CASTWTGGYHEQYF.